The T cell receptor beta chain described here comes from a study of shared clonotypes between healthy human individuals. Only one count was recorded for this clone. What was sequenced on ten immunoSEQ deep assay plates was unsorted PBMC DNA. The repertoire was sequenced with immunoSEQ multiplex PCR; TCRdb's copy has only in-frame clones and lacks some. The sample consists of fewer than 500,000 clones, about three quarters of them appearing once. The TCR was taken from a woman in her thirties or forties in good health. Some clones in this sample may be carry-over from other donors' samples. Input material: PBMCs.

The CDR3: CASSLGLGREIDTQYF. CDR3 bases: TGTGCCAGCAGCTTAGGGTTAGGGCGGGAGATAGATACGCAGTATTTT. This chain connects TRBV7-2 to TRBJ2-3; 7 bases align to TRBD2. Per the germline V gene, CDR1 is SGHTA and CDR2 is FQGNSA. V shed 1 base and J 5 bases; nucleotides not matched to a gene: 9. This CDR3 has 16 residues.